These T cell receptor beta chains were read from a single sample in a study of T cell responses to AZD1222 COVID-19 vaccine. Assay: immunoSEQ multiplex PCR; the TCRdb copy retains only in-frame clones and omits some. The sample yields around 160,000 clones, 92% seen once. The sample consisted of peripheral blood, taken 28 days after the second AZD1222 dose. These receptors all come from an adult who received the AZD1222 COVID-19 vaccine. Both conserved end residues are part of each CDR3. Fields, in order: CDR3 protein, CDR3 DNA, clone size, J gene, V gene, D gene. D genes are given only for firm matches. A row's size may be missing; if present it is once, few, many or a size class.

CDR3aa: CAWRDRGGYTF
CDR3nt: TGTGCCTGGAGGGACAGGGGAGGCTACACCTTC
abundance: .
j_gene: TRBJ1-2
v_gene: TRBV30
d_gene: TRBD1

CDR3aa: CASPHSIGQPQHF
CDR3nt: TGTGCCAGTCCACACTCGATCGGGCAGCCCCAGCATTTT
abundance: .
j_gene: TRBJ1-5
v_gene: TRBV6-5
d_gene: .

CDR3aa: CASSWDFSTDTQYF
CDR3nt: TGTGCCAGCAGTTGGGACTTTAGCACAGATACGCAGTATTTT
abundance: .
j_gene: TRBJ2-3
v_gene: TRBV27
d_gene: .

CDR3aa: CASTKNGEGSGYTF
CDR3nt: TGTGCCAGCACCAAGAACGGGGAGGGTAGTGGCTACACCTTC
abundance: .
j_gene: TRBJ1-2
v_gene: TRBV2
d_gene: .

CDR3aa: CASSQEGTSGNEQYF
CDR3nt: TGCGCCAGCAGCCAAGAAGGGACTAGCGGGAACGAGCAGTACTTC
abundance: .
j_gene: TRBJ2-7
v_gene: TRBV4-3
d_gene: TRBD2

CDR3aa: CASSQERLARDTQYF
CDR3nt: TGTGCCAGCAGCCAAGAAAGACTAGCAAGGGATACGCAGTATTTT
abundance: .
j_gene: TRBJ2-3
v_gene: TRBV3-1/TRBV3-2
d_gene: TRBD2

CDR3aa: CASSGQINQPQHF
CDR3nt: TGTGCCAGCTCAGGTCAGATCAATCAGCCCCAGCATTTT
abundance: few
j_gene: TRBJ1-5
v_gene: TRBV18
d_gene: .

CDR3aa: CASSRTGELFF
CDR3nt: TGTGCCAGCAGCCGCACCGGGGAGCTGTTTTTT
abundance: .
j_gene: TRBJ2-2
v_gene: TRBV3-1/TRBV3-2
d_gene: .

CDR3aa: CASSLWVRVFYNQPQHF
CDR3nt: TGTGCCAGCAGTTTATGGGTGAGGGTGTTTTATAATCAGCCCCAGCATTTT
abundance: .
j_gene: TRBJ1-5
v_gene: TRBV28
d_gene: .

CDR3aa: CASSRTAGTGGVFNQPQHF
CDR3nt: TGTGCCAGCAGCCGAACCGCTGGGACAGGGGGAGTTTTCAATCAGCCCCAGCATTTT
abundance: .
j_gene: TRBJ1-5
v_gene: TRBV7-9
d_gene: TRBD1

CDR3aa: CASSLPQMNTEAFF
CDR3nt: TGTGCCAGCAGCCTTCCTCAGATGAACACTGAAGCTTTCTTT
abundance: .
j_gene: TRBJ1-1
v_gene: TRBV7-9
d_gene: .

CDR3aa: CASSLDLNPMFF
CDR3nt: TGTGCCAGCAGCCTTGACCTAAACCCGATGTTCTTC
abundance: once
j_gene: TRBJ2-1
v_gene: TRBV28
d_gene: .

CDR3aa: CASSSGVRGYNQPQHF
CDR3nt: TGTGCCAGCAGCTCGGGCGTGAGGGGATACAATCAGCCCCAGCATTTT
abundance: once
j_gene: TRBJ1-5
v_gene: TRBV5-6
d_gene: .

CDR3aa: CAERPDRGYGYTF
CDR3nt: TGTGCCGAGCGTCCGGACAGGGGCTATGGCTACACCTTC
abundance: .
j_gene: TRBJ1-2
v_gene: TRBV30
d_gene: TRBD1

CDR3aa: CASSPGTALEAFF
CDR3nt: TGTGCCAGCAGCCCCGGGACAGCACTTGAAGCTTTCTTT
abundance: .
j_gene: TRBJ1-1
v_gene: TRBV6-6
d_gene: TRBD1

CDR3aa: CASSLGPLNSPLHF
CDR3nt: TGTGCCAGCAGTCTGGGTCCCCTAAATTCACCCCTCCACTTT
abundance: .
j_gene: TRBJ1-6
v_gene: TRBV28
d_gene: .

CDR3aa: CASSRADYYGYTF
CDR3nt: TGTGCCAGCAGTCGTGCTGACTACTATGGCTACACCTTC
abundance: .
j_gene: TRBJ1-2
v_gene: TRBV28
d_gene: .

CDR3aa: CAWSVLGGGTDTQYF
CDR3nt: TGTGCCTGGAGTGTGCTTGGCGGGGGCACAGATACGCAGTATTTT
abundance: once
j_gene: TRBJ2-3
v_gene: TRBV30
d_gene: .

CDR3aa: CASSQGAGVNQPQHF
CDR3nt: TGTGCCAGCAGCCAGGGCGCCGGAGTCAATCAGCCCCAGCATTTT
abundance: once
j_gene: TRBJ1-5
v_gene: TRBV3-1/TRBV3-2
d_gene: .

CDR3aa: CASSPPRTSGSYEQYF
CDR3nt: TGTGCCAGCAGCCCACCGAGGACTAGCGGTTCCTACGAGCAGTACTTC
abundance: once
j_gene: TRBJ2-7
v_gene: TRBV4-2
d_gene: TRBD2

CDR3aa: CASSPDPLSSYEQYF
CDR3nt: TGTGCCAGCAGCCCCGACCCCTTAAGCTCCTACGAGCAGTACTTC
abundance: .
j_gene: TRBJ2-7
v_gene: TRBV5-4
d_gene: .

CDR3aa: CASSSPPGPGLAKNIQYF
CDR3nt: TGTGCCAGCAGCTCCCCCCCGGGACCGGGATTAGCCAAAAACATTCAGTACTTC
abundance: .
j_gene: TRBJ2-4
v_gene: TRBV7-2
d_gene: .

CDR3aa: CASSPQTGGAETQYF
CDR3nt: TGTGCCAGCAGCCCCCAGACAGGGGGCGCAGAGACCCAGTACTTC
abundance: .
j_gene: TRBJ2-5
v_gene: TRBV5-4
d_gene: TRBD1

CDR3aa: CASSLSGGHPAGDTQYF
CDR3nt: TGTGCCAGCAGTCTGAGCGGGGGCCACCCCGCGGGTGATACGCAGTATTTT
abundance: .
j_gene: TRBJ2-3
v_gene: TRBV6-2/TRBV6-3
d_gene: TRBD2